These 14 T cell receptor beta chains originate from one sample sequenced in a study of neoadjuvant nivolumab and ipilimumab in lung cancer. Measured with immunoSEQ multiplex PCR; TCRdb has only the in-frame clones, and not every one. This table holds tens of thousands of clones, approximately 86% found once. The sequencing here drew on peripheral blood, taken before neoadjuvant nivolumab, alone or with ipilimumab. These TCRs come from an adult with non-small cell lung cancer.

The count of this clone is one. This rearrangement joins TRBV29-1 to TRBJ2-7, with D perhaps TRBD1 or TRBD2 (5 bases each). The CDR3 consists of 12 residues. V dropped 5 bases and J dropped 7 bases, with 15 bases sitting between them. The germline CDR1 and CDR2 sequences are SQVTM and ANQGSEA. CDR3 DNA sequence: TGCAGCGTTTGCCGAGGGACGTCGGAGCAGTACTTC. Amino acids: CSVCRGTSEQYF.

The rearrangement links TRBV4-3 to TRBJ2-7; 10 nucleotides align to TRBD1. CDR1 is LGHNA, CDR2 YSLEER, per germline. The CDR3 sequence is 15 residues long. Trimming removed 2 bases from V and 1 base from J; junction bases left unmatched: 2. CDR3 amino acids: CASSQRTGGSYEQYF. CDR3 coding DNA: TGCGCCAGCAGCCAAAGGACAGGGGGTTCCTACGAGCAGTACTTC.

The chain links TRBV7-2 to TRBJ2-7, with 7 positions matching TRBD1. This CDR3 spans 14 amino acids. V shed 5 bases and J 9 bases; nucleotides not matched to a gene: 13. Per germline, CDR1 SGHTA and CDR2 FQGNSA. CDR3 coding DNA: TGTGCCAGCAGCCCGCAAGGTCAAGGGGGCTTGCAGTACTTC. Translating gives CASSPQGQGGLQYF.

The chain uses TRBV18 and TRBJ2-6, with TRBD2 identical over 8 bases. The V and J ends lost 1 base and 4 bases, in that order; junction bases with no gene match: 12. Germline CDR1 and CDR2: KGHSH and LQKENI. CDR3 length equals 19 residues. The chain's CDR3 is CASSPRSASGLPGANVLTF. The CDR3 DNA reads TGTGCCAGCTCACCACGGTCCGCTAGCGGGTTACCCGGGGCCAACGTCCTGACTTTC.

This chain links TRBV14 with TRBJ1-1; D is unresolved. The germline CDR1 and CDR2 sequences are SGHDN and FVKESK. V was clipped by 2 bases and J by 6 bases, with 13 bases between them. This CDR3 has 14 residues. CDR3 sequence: CASSQFPVIAEAFF. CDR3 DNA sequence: TGTGCCAGCAGCCAATTTCCCGTAATCGCTGAAGCTTTCTTT.

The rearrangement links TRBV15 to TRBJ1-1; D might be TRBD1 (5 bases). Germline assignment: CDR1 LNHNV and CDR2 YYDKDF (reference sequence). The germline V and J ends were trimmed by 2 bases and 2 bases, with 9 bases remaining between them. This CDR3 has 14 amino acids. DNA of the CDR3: TGTGCCACCAGCAGAACGGGACTAAACACTGAAGCTTTCTTT. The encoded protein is CATSRTGLNTEAFF. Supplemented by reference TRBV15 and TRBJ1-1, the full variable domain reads DAMVIQNPRYQVTQFGKPVTLSCSQTLNHNVMYWYQQKSSQAPKLLFHYYDKDFNNEADTPDNFQSRRPNTSFCFLDIRSPGLGDTAMYLCATSRTGLNTEAFFGQGTRLTVV.

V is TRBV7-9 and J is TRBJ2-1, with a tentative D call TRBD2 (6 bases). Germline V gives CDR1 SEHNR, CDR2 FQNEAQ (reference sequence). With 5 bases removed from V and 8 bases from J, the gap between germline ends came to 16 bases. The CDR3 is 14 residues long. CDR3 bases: TGTGCCAGCAGCCCGACTAGATTCGGCGATGAGCAGTTCTTC. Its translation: CASSPTRFGDEQFF.

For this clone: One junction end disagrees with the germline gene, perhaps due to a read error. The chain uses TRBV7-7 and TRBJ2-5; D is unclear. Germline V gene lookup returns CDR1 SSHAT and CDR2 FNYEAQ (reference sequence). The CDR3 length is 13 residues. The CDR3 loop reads CASSPRVQETQYF. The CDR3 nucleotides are TGTGCTAGCAGCCCCCGCGTGCAAGAGACCCAGTACTTC. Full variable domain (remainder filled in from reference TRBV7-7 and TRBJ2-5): GAGVSQSPRYKVTKRGQDVTLRCDPISSHATLYWYQQALGQGPEFLTYFNYEAQPDKSGLPSDRFSAERPEGSISTLTIQRTEQRDSAMYRCASSPRVQETQYFGPGTRLLVL.

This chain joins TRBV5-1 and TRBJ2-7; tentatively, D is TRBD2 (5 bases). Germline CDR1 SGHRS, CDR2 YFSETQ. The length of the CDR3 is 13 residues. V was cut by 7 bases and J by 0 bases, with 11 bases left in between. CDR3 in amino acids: CASSRARSYEQYF. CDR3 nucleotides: TGCGCCAGCTCGAGGGCGCGCTCCTACGAGCAGTACTTC.

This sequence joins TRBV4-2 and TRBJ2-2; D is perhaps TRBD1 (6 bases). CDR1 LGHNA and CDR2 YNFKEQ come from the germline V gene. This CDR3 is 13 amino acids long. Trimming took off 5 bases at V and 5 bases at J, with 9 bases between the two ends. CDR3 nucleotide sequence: TGTGCCAGCAGCGATACAGGGACCGGGGAGCTGTTTTTT. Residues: CASSDTGTGELFF.

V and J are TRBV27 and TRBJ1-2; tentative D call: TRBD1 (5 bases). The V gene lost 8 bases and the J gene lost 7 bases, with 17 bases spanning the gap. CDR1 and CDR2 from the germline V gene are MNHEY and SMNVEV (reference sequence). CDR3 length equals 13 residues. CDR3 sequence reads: CASGLGGISGYTF. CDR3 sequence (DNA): TGTGCCAGCGGGCTTGGGGGAATTAGTGGCTACACCTTC.

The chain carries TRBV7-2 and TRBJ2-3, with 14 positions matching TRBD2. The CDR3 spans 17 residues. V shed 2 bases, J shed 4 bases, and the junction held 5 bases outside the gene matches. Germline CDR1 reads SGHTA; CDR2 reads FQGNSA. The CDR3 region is CASSLPGLAGGADTQYF. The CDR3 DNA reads TGTGCCAGCAGCTTACCCGGACTAGCGGGAGGAGCAGATACGCAGTATTTT.

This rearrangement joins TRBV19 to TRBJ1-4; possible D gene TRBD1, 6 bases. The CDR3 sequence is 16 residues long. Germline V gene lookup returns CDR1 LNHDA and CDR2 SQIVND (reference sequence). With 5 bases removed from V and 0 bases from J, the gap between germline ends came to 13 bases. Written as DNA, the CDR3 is TGTGCCAGTAGTTCGCGGACAGCTGCAACTAATGAAAAACTGTTTTTT. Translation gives CASSSRTAATNEKLFF.

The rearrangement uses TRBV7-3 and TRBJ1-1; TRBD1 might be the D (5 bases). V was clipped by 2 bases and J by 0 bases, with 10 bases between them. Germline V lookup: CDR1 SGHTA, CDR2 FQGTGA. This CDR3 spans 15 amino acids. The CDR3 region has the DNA TGTGCCAGCAGCTTAGGCTGGGGACTGAACACTGAAGCTTTCTTT. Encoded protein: CASSLGWGLNTEAFF.